The entry below describes one TCR beta chain. CDR3 length: 15 residues. J was trimmed by 3 bases and V by 2 bases; bases with no gene match: 5. Produced via immunoSEQ multiplex PCR; TCRdb's table is partial and in-frame only. The sample includes 65,000 to 95,000 clones, around 84% seen only once; the top ten take more than 20%. These data come from a study of blood T cell repertoires in COVID-19. Study-wide background: Acute and convalescent COVID-19 samples came from the United States, Italy and Spain. Sample material is recorded as cDNA or gDNA derived from T cells, B-cell-depleted T cells, or PBMCs.

The TCR comes from a woman aged 45-65 years with acute or convalescent COVID-19. Specimen: peripheral blood. The chain couples TRBV23-1 to TRBJ1-2; 8 bases map to TRBD1. TRBV23-1 is an open reading frame, and its role is uncertain. This CDR3 reads CASSQRSGGYYGYTF. In DNA, the CDR3 is TGCGCCAGCAGTCAACGATCAGGGGGCTACTATGGCTACACCTTC.